This TCR beta chain was recovered during a study of blood T cell repertoires in COVID-19. As for the study in general: Sample material is recorded as cDNA or gDNA derived from T cells, B-cell-depleted T cells, or PBMCs.

Authors' methods: Amplification of reference gene primers provided the estimated nucleated cell counts. The protocol was immunoSEQ multiplex PCR, while the TCRdb copy is restricted to in-frame clones and leaves out a portion. That table is the source of V, J and clone size, and D and trimming were worked out from the DNA. The sample records approximately 80,000 clones, roughly nine tenths being singletons. The CDR3 sequence is 15 residues long. CDR1 LGHDT and CDR2 YNNKEL come from the germline V gene (reference sequence). The V gene end was trimmed by 1 base and the J gene end by 14 bases; junction bases not matched to a gene: 11.

This chain joins TRBV3-1 (or the pseudogene TRBV3-2) and TRBJ2-1; the match to TRBD2 covers 10 bases. The receptor's source is a human donor in a cohort sampled during active COVID-19. Sequencing was performed on peripheral blood. The CDR3 DNA follows: TGTGCCAGCAGCCAAGCCCGCAGTACTAGCGGGATGGAGTTCTTC. Its translation: CASSQARSTSGMEFF.